This T cell receptor beta chain was retrieved from a study of T cell repertoires in cytomegalovirus infection. Study summary: Indicated by public TCR beta signatures were CMV infection and matching HLA type. Study outcomes and limitations: What dominated the ex vivo response were HLA-C-restricted CMV-specific TCR beta clonotypes. Carriage of CMV together with the relevant HLA was identifiable through cumulative public TCR beta family frequency.

CDR3 size: 15 residues. The V and J ends lost 0 bases and 2 bases respectively, with 10 bases between them. Per the germline V gene, CDR1 is WNHNN and CDR2 is SYGVQD (reference sequence). This clonotype was observed once. The antigen is unknown. TCRdb re-called the reads with MiXCR, one entry per CDR3 protein. This table has approximately 630,000 distinct CDR3 sequences, roughly 24% appearing once. The material sequenced was CD8+ T cells from PBMCs. The genes are TRBV10-1 and TRBJ1-2, with a weak D call TRBD1 (5 bases). The sequence derives from a human donor in good health (CMV status not recorded). Some clones in this sample may be carry-over from other donors' samples. CDR3 region: CASSESGQLNYGYTF. CDR3 nucleotides: TGCGCCAGCAGTGAGTCGGGGCAGCTCAACTATGGCTACACCTTC.